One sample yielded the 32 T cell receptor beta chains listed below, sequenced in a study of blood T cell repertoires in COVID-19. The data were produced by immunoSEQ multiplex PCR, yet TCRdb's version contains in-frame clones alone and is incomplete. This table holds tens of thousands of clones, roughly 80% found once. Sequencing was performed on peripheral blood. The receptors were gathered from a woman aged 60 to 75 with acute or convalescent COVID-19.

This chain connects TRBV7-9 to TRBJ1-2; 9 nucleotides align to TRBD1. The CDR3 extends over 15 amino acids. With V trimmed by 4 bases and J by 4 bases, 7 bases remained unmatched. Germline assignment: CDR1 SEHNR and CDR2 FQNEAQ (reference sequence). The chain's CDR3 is CASSSGQGVGYGYTF. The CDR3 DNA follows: TGTGCCAGCAGCTCGGGACAGGGCGTGGGCTATGGCTACACCTTC.

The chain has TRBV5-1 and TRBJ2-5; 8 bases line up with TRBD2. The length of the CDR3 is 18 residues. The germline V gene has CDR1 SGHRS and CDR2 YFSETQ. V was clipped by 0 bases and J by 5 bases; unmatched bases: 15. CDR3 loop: CASSLAAGGHQVWETQYF. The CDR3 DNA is TGCGCCAGCAGCTTGGCCGCGGGGGGACATCAAGTTTGGGAGACCCAGTACTTC. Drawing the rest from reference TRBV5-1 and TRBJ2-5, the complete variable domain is KAGVTQTPRYLIKTRGQQVTLSCSPISGHRSVSWYQQTPGQGLQFLFEYFSETQRNKGNFPGRFSGRQFSNSRSEMNVSTLELGDSALYLCASSLAAGGHQVWETQYFGPGTRLLVL.

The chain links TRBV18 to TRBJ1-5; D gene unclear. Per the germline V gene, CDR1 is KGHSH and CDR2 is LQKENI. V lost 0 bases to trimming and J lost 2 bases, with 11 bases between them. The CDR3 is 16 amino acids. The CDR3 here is CASSPPGLGGNQPQHF. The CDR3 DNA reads TGTGCCAGCTCACCACCTGGCCTGGGAGGCAATCAGCCCCAGCATTTT. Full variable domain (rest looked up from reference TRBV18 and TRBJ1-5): NAGVMQNPRHLVRRRGQEARLRCSPMKGHSHVYWYRQLPEEGLKFMVYLQKENIIDESGMPKERFSAEFPKEGPSILRIQQVVRGDSAAYFCASSPPGLGGNQPQHFGDGTRLSIL.

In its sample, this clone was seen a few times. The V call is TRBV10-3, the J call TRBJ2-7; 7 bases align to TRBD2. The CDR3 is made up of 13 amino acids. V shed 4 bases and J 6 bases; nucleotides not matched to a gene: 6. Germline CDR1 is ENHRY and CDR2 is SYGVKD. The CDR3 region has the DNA TGTGCCATCAGTGTTGAGCGGGGATCCGAGCAGTACGTC. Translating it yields CAISVERGSEQYV.

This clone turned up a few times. CDR3 sequence: CATSDARTGSNQPQHF. As DNA, the CDR3 is TGTGCCACCAGTGATGCCCGGACAGGGAGCAATCAGCCCCAGCATTTT. This chain uses TRBV24-1 with TRBJ1-5; TRBD1 aligns across 8 bases. The CDR3 runs to 16 residues. V shed 3 bases, J shed 1 base, and the junction held 4 bases outside the gene matches. Germline V gene data show CDR1 as KGHDR and CDR2 as SFDVKD.

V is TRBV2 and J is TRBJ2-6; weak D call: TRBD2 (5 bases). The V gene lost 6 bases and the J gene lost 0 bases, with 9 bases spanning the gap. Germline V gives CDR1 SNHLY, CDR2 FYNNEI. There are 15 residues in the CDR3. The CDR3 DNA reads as TGTGCCAGCAGCGGACTTACCTCTGGGGCCAACGTCCTGACTTTC. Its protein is CASSGLTSGANVLTF.

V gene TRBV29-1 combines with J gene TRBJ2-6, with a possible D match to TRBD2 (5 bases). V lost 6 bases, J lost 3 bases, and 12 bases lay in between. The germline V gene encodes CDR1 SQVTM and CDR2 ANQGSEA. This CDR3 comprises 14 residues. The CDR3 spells CSVPRGDGANVLTF. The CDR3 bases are TGCAGCGTCCCCCGGGGAGATGGGGCCAACGTCCTGACTTTC.

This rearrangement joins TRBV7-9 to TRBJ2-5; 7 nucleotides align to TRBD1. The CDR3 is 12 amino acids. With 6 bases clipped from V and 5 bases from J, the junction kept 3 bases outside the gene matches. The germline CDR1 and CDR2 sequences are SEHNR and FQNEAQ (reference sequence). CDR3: CASSGRGETQYF. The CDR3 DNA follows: TGTGCCAGCAGTGGCAGGGGGGAGACCCAGTACTTC.

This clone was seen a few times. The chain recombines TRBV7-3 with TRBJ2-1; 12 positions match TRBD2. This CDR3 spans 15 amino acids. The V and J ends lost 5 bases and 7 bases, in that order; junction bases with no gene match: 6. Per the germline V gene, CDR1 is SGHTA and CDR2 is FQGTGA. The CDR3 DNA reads TGTGCCAGCAGCATTAGGACTAGCGGGGTAAATGAGCAGTTCTTC. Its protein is CASSIRTSGVNEQFF. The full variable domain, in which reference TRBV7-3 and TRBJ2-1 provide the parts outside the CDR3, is GAGVSQTPSNKVTEKGKYVELRCDPISGHTALYWYRQSLGQGPEFLIYFQGTGAADDSGLPNDRFFAVRPEGSVSTLKIQRTERGDSAVYLCASSIRTSGVNEQFFGPGTRLTVL.

The CDR3 sequence: CASSLVGGTGVSGELFF. The CDR3 region has the DNA TGTGCCAGCAGCTTAGTCGGCGGGACAGGGGTCTCCGGGGAGCTGTTTTTT. The J gene is TRBJ2-2, the V gene TRBV11-3, with 10 positions matching TRBD1. The V and J ends lost 1 base and 6 bases, in that order; junction bases with no gene match: 8. Germline CDR1 and CDR2: SGHNT and YENEEA. The CDR3 has 17 amino acids.

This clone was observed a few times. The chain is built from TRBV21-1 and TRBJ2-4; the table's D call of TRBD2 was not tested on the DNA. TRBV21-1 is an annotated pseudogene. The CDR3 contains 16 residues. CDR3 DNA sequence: TGTGCCAGCAGCTCGACGCGGGGGATCGCCAAAAACATTCAGTACTTC. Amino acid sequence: CASSSTRGIAKNIQYF.

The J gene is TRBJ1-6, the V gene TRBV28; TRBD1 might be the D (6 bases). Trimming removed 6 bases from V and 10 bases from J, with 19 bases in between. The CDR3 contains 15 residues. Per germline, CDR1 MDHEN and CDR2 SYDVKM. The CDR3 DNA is TGTGCCAGCAGGCCTCCCCAGGGGTTAGGGTCACCCCTCCACTTT. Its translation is CASRPPQGLGSPLHF.

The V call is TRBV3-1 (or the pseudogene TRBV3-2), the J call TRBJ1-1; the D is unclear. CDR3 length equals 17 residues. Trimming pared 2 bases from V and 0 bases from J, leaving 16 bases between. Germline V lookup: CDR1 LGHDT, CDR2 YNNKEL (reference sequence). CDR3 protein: CASSQSTARGMNTEAFF. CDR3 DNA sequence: TGTGCCAGCAGCCAATCAACCGCGCGGGGAATGAACACTGAAGCTTTCTTT.

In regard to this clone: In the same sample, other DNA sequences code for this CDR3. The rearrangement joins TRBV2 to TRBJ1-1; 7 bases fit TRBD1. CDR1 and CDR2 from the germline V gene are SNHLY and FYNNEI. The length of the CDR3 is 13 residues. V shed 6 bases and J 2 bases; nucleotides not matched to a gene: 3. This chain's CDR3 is CASSRDSNTEAFF. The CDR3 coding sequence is TGTGCCAGCAGCCGGGACAGTAACACTGAAGCTTTCTTT.

The CDR3 coding sequence is TGTGCCAGCAGTGAGGAGGGGCTCGGGGAGCTGTTTTTT. Its translation is CASSEEGLGELFF. The V and J genes are TRBV6-1 and TRBJ2-2; perhaps TRBD2 as D (6 bases). V dropped 3 bases and J dropped 7 bases, with 9 bases sitting between them. CDR3 length: 13 amino acids. Germline assignment: CDR1 MNHNS and CDR2 SASEGT.

CDR3 protein: CASSRADRPTEQYF. For the CDR3, the DNA is TGTGCCAGTAGTAGAGCGGACAGGCCTACGGAGCAGTACTTC. The chain joins TRBV19 to TRBJ2-7, with TRBD1 matching 7 bases. Germline loops: CDR1 LNHDA, CDR2 SQIVND (reference sequence). V shed 4 bases, J shed 7 bases, and the junction held 10 bases outside the gene matches. The CDR3 is 14 amino acids.

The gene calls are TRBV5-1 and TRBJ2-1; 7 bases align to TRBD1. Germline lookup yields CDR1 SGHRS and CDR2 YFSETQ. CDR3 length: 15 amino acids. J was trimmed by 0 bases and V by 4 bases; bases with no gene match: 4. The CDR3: CASSMDRFSYNEQFF. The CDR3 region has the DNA TGCGCCAGCAGCATGGACAGGTTCTCCTACAATGAGCAGTTCTTC.

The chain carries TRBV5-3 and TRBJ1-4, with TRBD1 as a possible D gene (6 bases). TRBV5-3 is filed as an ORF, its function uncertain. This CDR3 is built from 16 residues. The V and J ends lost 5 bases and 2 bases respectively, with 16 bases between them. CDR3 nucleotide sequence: TGTGCCAGAAGTGGGTGTGGGGGGGCCACTAATGAAAAACTGTTTTTT. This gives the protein CARSGCGGATNEKLFF.

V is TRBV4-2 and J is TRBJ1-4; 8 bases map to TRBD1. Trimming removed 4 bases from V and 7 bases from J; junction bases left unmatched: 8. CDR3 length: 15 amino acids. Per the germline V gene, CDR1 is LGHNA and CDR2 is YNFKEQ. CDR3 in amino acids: CASSPTTGEGEKLFF. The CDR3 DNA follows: TGTGCCAGCAGCCCTACGACAGGGGAAGGTGAAAAACTGTTTTTT.

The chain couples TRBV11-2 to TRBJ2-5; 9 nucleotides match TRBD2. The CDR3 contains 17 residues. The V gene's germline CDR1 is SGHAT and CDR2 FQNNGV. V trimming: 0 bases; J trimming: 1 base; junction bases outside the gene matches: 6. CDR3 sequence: CASSLDHEAGGQETQYF. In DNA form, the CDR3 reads TGTGCCAGCAGCTTAGATCATGAAGCGGGGGGCCAAGAGACCCAGTACTTC.

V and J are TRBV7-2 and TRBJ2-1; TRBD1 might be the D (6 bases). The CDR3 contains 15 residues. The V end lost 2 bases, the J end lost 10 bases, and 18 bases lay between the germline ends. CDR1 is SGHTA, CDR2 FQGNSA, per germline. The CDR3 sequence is CASSLNRDTLGEQFF. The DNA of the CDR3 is TGTGCCAGCAGCTTAAACCGGGACACCCTAGGGGAGCAGTTCTTC.

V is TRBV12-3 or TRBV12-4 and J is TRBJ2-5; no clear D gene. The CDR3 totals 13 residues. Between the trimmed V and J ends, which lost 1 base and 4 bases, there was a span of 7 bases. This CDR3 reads CASSLVGSETQYF. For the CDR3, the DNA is TGTGCCAGCAGTTTAGTCGGGTCAGAGACCCAGTACTTC.

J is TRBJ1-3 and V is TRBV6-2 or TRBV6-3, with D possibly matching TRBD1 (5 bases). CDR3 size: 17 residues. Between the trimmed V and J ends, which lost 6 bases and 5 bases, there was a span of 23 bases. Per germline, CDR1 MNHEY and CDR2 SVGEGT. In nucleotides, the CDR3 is TGTGCCAGCAGCCGCTTACTTACAGGCGGAGGGAGAAACACCATATATTTT. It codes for CASSRLLTGGGRNTIYF.

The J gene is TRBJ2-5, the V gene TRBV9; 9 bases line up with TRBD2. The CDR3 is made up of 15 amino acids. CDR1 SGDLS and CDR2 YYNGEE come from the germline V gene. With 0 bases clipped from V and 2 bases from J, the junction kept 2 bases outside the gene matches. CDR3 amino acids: CASSVGSGGQETQYF. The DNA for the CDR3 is TGTGCCAGCAGCGTAGGTAGCGGGGGACAAGAGACCCAGTACTTC.

CDR3 sequence reads: CASSATGRGNTEAFF. The CDR3 DNA reads as TGTGCCAGCAGCGCGACGGGGAGGGGGAACACTGAAGCTTTCTTT. The genes are TRBV9 and TRBJ1-1, with D possibly being TRBD1 (5 bases). V gave up 3 bases and J gave up 1 base, with 13 bases separating them. The CDR3 has 15 amino acids. CDR1 is SGDLS and CDR2 is YYNGEE in the germline V gene. Based on the CDR3 plus reference TRBV9 and TRBJ1-1, the full variable domain is DSGVTQTPKHLITATGQRVTLRCSPRSGDLSVYWYQQSLDQGLQFLIQYYNGEERAKGNILERFSAQQFPDLHSELNLSSLELGDSALYFCASSATGRGNTEAFFGQGTRLTVV.

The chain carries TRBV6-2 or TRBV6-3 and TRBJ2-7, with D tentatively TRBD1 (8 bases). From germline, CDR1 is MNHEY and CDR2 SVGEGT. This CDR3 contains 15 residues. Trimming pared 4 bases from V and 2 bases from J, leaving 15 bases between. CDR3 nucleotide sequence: TGTGCCAGCAGTTGGGGGGGGACAGGAGCCTACGAGCAGTACTTC. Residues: CASSWGGTGAYEQYF.

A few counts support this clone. DNA for the CDR3: TGCGCCAGCAGTGACCCGGGCCTCCGGGGGTACAATGAGCAGTTCTTC. Translated: CASSDPGLRGYNEQFF. This chain uses TRBV10-1 with TRBJ2-1, with a weak D call TRBD2 (6 bases). Between the trimmed V and J ends, which lost 3 bases and 4 bases, there was a span of 16 bases. The CDR3 is 16 amino acids. Germline V lookup: CDR1 WNHNN, CDR2 SYGVQD (reference sequence).

The CDR3 spells CASSLARTVGNIQYF. The CDR3 nucleotides read TGTGCCAGCAGCTTAGCCAGGACAGTGGGGAACATTCAGTACTTC. The V and J genes are TRBV7-2 and TRBJ2-4; D is perhaps TRBD1 (6 bases). Germline CDR1 and CDR2: SGHTA and FQGNSA. The CDR3 extends over 15 amino acids. V was clipped by 0 bases and J by 7 bases, with 13 bases between them.

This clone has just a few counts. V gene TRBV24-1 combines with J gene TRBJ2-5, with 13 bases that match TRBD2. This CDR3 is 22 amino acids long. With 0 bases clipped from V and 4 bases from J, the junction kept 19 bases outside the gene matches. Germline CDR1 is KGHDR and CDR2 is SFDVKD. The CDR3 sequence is CATSDLRDDRQSLAGGRETQYF. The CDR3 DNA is TGTGCCACCAGTGATTTGCGGGATGATCGACAGTCACTAGCGGGGGGGCGAGAGACCCAGTACTTC.

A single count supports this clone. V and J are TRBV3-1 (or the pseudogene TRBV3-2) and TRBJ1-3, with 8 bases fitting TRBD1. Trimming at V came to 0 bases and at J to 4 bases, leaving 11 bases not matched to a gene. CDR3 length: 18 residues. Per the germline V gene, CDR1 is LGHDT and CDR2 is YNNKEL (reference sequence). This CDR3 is CASSQDEPSGGGGNTIYF. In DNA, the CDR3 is TGTGCCAGCAGCCAAGATGAACCTTCAGGGGGCGGCGGAAACACCATATATTTT.

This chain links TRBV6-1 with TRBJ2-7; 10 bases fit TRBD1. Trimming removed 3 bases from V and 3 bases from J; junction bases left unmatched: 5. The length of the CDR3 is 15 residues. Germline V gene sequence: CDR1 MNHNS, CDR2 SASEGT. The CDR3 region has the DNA TGTGCCAGCAGTGATCGGTGGGACAGGGGCTACGAGCAGTACTTC. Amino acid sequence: CASSDRWDRGYEQYF.

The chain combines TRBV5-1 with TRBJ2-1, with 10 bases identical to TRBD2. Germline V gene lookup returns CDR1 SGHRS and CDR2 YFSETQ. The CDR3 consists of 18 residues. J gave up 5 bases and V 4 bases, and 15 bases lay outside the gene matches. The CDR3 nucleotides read TGCGCCAGCAGCATAGAGCTTAGAGCGGGGGGGTACCACAATGAGCAGTTCTTC. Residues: CASSIELRAGGYHNEQFF.